This TCR beta chain comes out of a study of tumor and adjacent non-tumor tissue in lung cancer (dated by TCRdb to about 2018). Some background on the complete study: By cancer type, the cohort comprised approximately twelve adenocarcinoma patients, 2 squamous cell carcinoma patients and 1 small cell lung cancer patient. The study compared bulk TCRbeta repertoires between lung tumor tissue and matched distant non-tumor lung tissue from 15 lung cancer patients. Ages among the roughly 15 patients ranged from about 30 to 85 years, there were approximately 10 men and 5 women, and disease was at TNM stage I to III. TCRbeta CDR3 sequencing was performed on thirty paired specimens, with one tumor sample and one normal lung sample collected per patient. Sequencing produced about 130,000,000 productive TCRbeta reads in total, an average of approximately 4 million reads per sample.

Study-wide conclusions, independent of this receptor: Tumor tissue showed significantly greater TCR diversity (inverse Simpson) than normal lung tissue (about 400 vs 150, P = 0.0075, Mann-Whitney U test). In normal lung, the top 100 clones accounted for a significantly larger cumulative share of the repertoire than in tumor tissue. Peripheral blood was not sequenced, so blood TCRbeta repertoires in these lung cancer patients were not examined. TCR diversity was significantly higher in younger patients, and greater tumor TCR diversity was associated with shorter overall survival and shorter disease-free survival. Neither the sequencing platform nor unique molecular identifiers are mentioned in the methods. Only 15 patients were included in the cohort, and the need for larger samples and more detailed clinical data was noted by the authors.

The library was built by means of multiplex PCR. Sequenced on an Illumina HiSeq 2500. TCRbeta libraries were constructed through three rounds of nested PCR with primers (Table S4) according to protocols adapted from ARM-PCR. PCR products of 200-500 bp were gel-excised and purified with the QIAquick gel extraction kit before sequencing. As for how the authors treated the data: Trimmomatic was used to clean the reads, FLASH merged the cleaned reads into complete CDR3 sequences, and MiTCR assigned the sequences to V(D)J germline segments. Clonal diversity was computed as the inverse Simpson's index with VDJtools. Productive reads were defined as in-frame sequences without a premature stop codon. TCRdb handled the public reads itself, with Q25 trimming in fastp and clone calling in MiXCR, and kept productive beta chains. Records with the same CDR3 protein are collapsed into one entry carrying the most frequent genes and DNA. The V and J calls and clone size come from TCRdb's table, not from the authors' own analysis. Recorded for this sample are tens of thousands of distinct CDR3 sequences; 55% to 70% of them occurred a single time. 20% of the sample is held by the ten biggest clonotypes.

RNA was isolated from bulk unsorted tissue, and RNA quality was assessed with a NanoDrop ND-1000 and an Agilent 2100. Donors were newly diagnosed lung cancer patients admitted for thoracic surgery in China between August and November 2014, without prior chemotherapy. Patients who had received previous radiotherapy or chemotherapy, or who had another concurrent cancer, were excluded from the study. Pieces of surgical tissue measuring about 1-2.1 cm3 were kept in RNAlater solution and stored at -80 degrees C until use. Reading from cysteine to phenylalanine, the CDR3 counts 15 amino acids. Only the CDR3 portion is preserved as DNA: 45 bases, with reading frame beginning at the first base. CDR1 and CDR2 (SGHAT, FQNNGV) derive from the germline V gene. V is pruned by 0 bases and J by 2 bases, leaving 4 bases of the junction without a gene match. Based on its abundance in the sample, this clonotype is medium-sized (0.01 to 0.1%). Its specific antigen is unknown. Base qualities are not at hand, and no much larger clone is one base apart.

Sequencing input: lung tumor tissue. Recombination connected TRBV11-2 to TRBJ2-7, with TRBD2 matching 7 junction bases. This receptor was obtained from a man in his fifties with non-small cell lung cancer. The nucleotides read TGTGCCAGCAGCTTAGAGCGGGGAGGGACCTACGAGCAGTACTTC. Translated, it gives CASSLERGGTYEQYF.